This T cell receptor (beta chain) is from a study of T-cell reconstitution after alpha-beta-depleted transplantation in children. Findings of the study overall: Surviving recipient cells, namely T cells and thymic progenitors, were the source of high day-60 TCRbeta diversity in some patients. The origin of alpha-beta T cells about two months after transplant was reportedly several hundred expanded graft clones. One year post-transplant, T-cell counts and diversity were largely derived from T cells produced anew.

Regarding this clonotype: Its antigen remains unknown.

The germline V gene has CDR1 SGHVS and CDR2 FNYEAQ. The CDR3 sequence is 20 residues long. V lost 5 bases, J lost 0 bases, and 23 bases lay in between. A TCRbeta library incorporating unique molecular identifiers was prepared. TCRdb passed the PCR reads through MiXCR, listing each CDR3 protein once. The data contain about 980,000 distinct CDR3 sequences, about 31% of them singletons. The sequences come from PBMCs, mostly from graft donor cells, collected 360 days after TCRalphabeta/CD19-depleted stem cell transplant. This receptor was obtained from a boy in the first two years of life who had a stem cell transplant for SCID, so the T cells may come from the graft donor. The chain has TRBV7-6 and TRBJ2-6; TRBD1 is a possible D gene (5 bases). The CDR3 is CASSHHKQDPESSGANVLTF. The CDR3 bases are TGTGCCAGCAGCCATCACAAACAGGACCCCGAGAGCTCTGGGGCCAACGTCCTGACTTTC.